These 8 T cell receptor beta chains came from one sample sequenced in a study of beta chain features in type 1 diabetes. Investigators reverse transcribed all isolated RNA, so they sequenced expressed TCRB transcripts. Clones were read by immunoSEQ multiplex PCR, and TCRdb kept only the in-frame ones, dropping some. This sample yields nearly 250,000 clones, of which 11% to 15% are seen a single time; around 0.025% belongs to the top ten. What was sequenced was naive CD4+ T cells from blood. These receptor sequences come from a middle-aged woman in good health.

The gene calls are TRBV9 and TRBJ2-7, with D perhaps TRBD1 (5 bases). Trimming stripped 4 bases from V and 0 bases from J, with 17 bases between. CDR3 size: 16 residues. Germline lookup yields CDR1 SGDLS and CDR2 YYNGEE. CDR3 DNA: TGTGCCAGCAGCACTCAGGGTTCGGGTAGCTCCTACGAGCAGTACTTC. It codes for CASSTQGSGSSYEQYF.

The chain combines TRBV19 with TRBJ1-4; TRBD1 matches at 9 bases. The CDR3 sequence is 16 residues long. The V gene's germline CDR1 is LNHDA and CDR2 SQIVND (reference sequence). V was clipped by 9 bases and J by 7 bases; unmatched bases: 15. This CDR3 reads CASRNFAGTGREKLFF. CDR3 nucleotides: TGTGCCAGCCGAAATTTCGCCGGGACAGGGCGTGAAAAACTGTTTTTT.

This clone was detected only a few times. J is TRBJ1-2 and V is TRBV4-1; 12 nucleotides match TRBD1. V was clipped by 7 bases and J by 8 bases; unmatched bases: 14. The CDR3 runs to 16 residues. Germline loops: CDR1 MGHRA, CDR2 YSYEKL. The CDR3 spells CASTLFSGTGGRGYTF. In nucleotides, the CDR3 is TGCGCCAGCACCCTGTTTTCCGGGACAGGGGGCCGGGGCTACACCTTC.

This clone was recorded a few times. This chain links TRBV19 with TRBJ1-2; TRBD1 aligns across 7 bases. The CDR3 spans 19 residues. J gave up 4 bases and V 7 bases, and 24 bases lay outside the gene matches. CDR1 LNHDA and CDR2 SQIVND come from the germline V gene (reference sequence). The CDR3 loop reads CASTVPQGGRTQGSYGYTF. CDR3 sequence (DNA): TGTGCCAGTACCGTCCCTCAAGGGGGCAGGACGCAAGGGAGCTATGGCTACACCTTC.

The chain uses TRBV27 and TRBJ2-7, with TRBD1 matching 9 bases. The CDR3 has 13 amino acids. Germline V gene data show CDR1 as MNHEY and CDR2 as SMNVEV (reference sequence). Unmatched junction bases numbered 6, after V lost 5 bases and J lost 7 bases. In DNA form, the CDR3 reads TGTGCCAGCAGTCTACAGGGGGCGGTTGAGCAGTACTTC. Protein: CASSLQGAVEQYF.

V and J are TRBV10-3 and TRBJ1-2, with 12 bases identical to TRBD1. Germline CDR1 reads ENHRY; CDR2 reads SYGVKD. This CDR3 region has 15 residues. V shed 3 bases, J shed 7 bases, and the junction held 6 bases outside the gene matches. The CDR3 is CAISDKGQGAGGYTF. CDR3 coding DNA: TGTGCCATCAGTGACAAGGGACAGGGGGCCGGTGGCTACACCTTC.

This clone was counted a few times. The chain links TRBV18 to TRBJ2-7, with D perhaps TRBD2 (6 bases). The V and J ends lost 3 bases and 1 base respectively, with 7 bases between them. CDR3 length equals 13 residues. CDR1 and CDR2 (germline): KGHSH, LQKENI. DNA for the CDR3: TGTGCCAGCTCACCGGGAGGTTCCTACGAGCAGTACTTC. Translated: CASSPGGSYEQYF. The full variable domain, in which reference TRBV18 and TRBJ2-7 provide the parts outside the CDR3, is NAGVMQNPRHLVRRRGQEARLRCSPMKGHSHVYWYRQLPEEGLKFMVYLQKENIIDESGMPKERFSAEFPKEGPSILRIQQVVRGDSAAYFCASSPGGSYEQYFGPGTRLTVT.

The J gene is TRBJ1-1, the V gene TRBV13; tentative D call: TRBD1 (6 bases). Per germline, CDR1 PRHDT and CDR2 FYEKMQ (reference sequence). The ends were cut back, 2 bases at V and 5 bases at J, with 18 bases in the middle. This CDR3 region has 16 residues. The CDR3 protein is CASSLIIGGDGTEAFF. The CDR3 bases are TGTGCCAGCAGCTTAATTATAGGGGGAGATGGAACTGAAGCTTTCTTT.